A selection of T cell receptor beta chains follows, all from one sample in a study of shared clonotypes between healthy human individuals. TCRdb's table, derived via immunoSEQ multiplex PCR, lists solely in-frame clones and lacks some. The sample lists 2 million to 2.5 million clones; 85% to 95% were seen once. The source material was naive CD4+ T cells from PBMCs. These receptors all come from a man aged 18 to 30 in good health. Some clones in this sample may be carry-over from other donors' samples. Each CDR3 is given with its conserved first and last residue. D genes are given only for firm matches. Rows give clone size only sometimes, using once, few, many, or a class for an expanded clone.

J	D	size	V	CDR3	DNA
TRBJ1-4	NA	NA	TRBV11-2	CASSLVWGRGKLFF	TGTGCCAGCAGCTTAGTTTGGGGTAGGGGAAAACTGTTTTTT
TRBJ2-5	TRBD2	NA	TRBV4-2	CASSQDVAGVPGETQYF	TGTGCCAGCAGCCAAGACGTAGCGGGAGTACCTGGAGAGACCCAGTACTTC
TRBJ1-1	NA	NA	TRBV13	CASSLPGTTNTEAFF	TGTGCCAGCAGCCTACCCGGGACGACAAACACTGAAGCTTTCTTT
TRBJ2-1	TRBD1	once	TRBV27	CASSFYIKGQINNEQFF	TGTGCCAGCAGTTTCTATATTAAGGGACAGATAAACAATGAGCAGTTCTTC
TRBJ1-2	NA	NA	TRBV2	CASSEEGRSRGYTF	TGTGCCAGCAGTGAGGAGGGGAGGTCTAGGGGCTACACCTTC
TRBJ2-1	NA	NA	TRBV25-1	CASRSYRGNEQFF	TGTGCCAGCCGAAGTTACCGGGGGAATGAGCAGTTCTTC
TRBJ2-5	NA	NA	TRBV7-9	CASSTDQKTQYF	TGTGCCAGCAGCACCGATCAAAAGACCCAGTACTTC
TRBJ2-7	TRBD1	NA	TRBV9	CASSRQGSYEQYF	TGTGCCAGCAGCCGACAGGGCTCCTACGAGCAGTACTTC
TRBJ1-2	NA	NA	TRBV19	CASSIRAGSENYGYTF	TGTGCCAGTAGTATTCGTGCAGGGTCGGAAAACTATGGCTACACCTTC
TRBJ2-7	TRBD1	once	TRBV7-2	CASSLRTGIYEQYF	TGTGCCAGCAGCTTACGGACAGGCATCTACGAGCAGTACTTC
TRBJ1-1	NA	NA	TRBV18	CASSQRVATEAFF	TGTGCCAGCTCACAAAGGGTGGCCACTGAAGCTTTCTTT
TRBJ2-7	TRBD1	NA	TRBV6-1	CASSPGDRSSYEQYF	TGTGCCAGCAGCCCGGGGGACAGGAGCTCCTACGAGCAGTACTTC
TRBJ2-3	NA	NA	TRBV4-2	CASSRPPRGWGTDTQYF	TGTGCCAGCAGCCGACCCCCGAGGGGTTGGGGCACAGATACGCAGTATTTT
TRBJ2-7	NA	NA	TRBV27	CATRSRYEQYF	TGTGCCACCAGATCCAGGTACGAGCAGTACTTC
TRBJ2-1	NA	once	TRBV2	CASSAGGSPGNEQFF	TGTGCCAGCAGTGCTGGGGGGAGCCCTGGCAATGAGCAGTTCTTC
TRBJ1-4	TRBD1	NA	TRBV27	CASRPTLRGRGEKLFF	TGTGCCAGCAGACCTACTTTGAGGGGGCGAGGCGAAAAACTGTTTTTT
TRBJ1-2	NA	NA	TRBV20-1	CSAGGTRGYTF	TGCAGTGCTGGAGGGACACGAGGCTACACCTTC
TRBJ1-2	NA	NA	TRBV6-5	CASTRPGDNGYTF	TGTGCCAGCACCCGGCCTGGGGATAATGGCTACACCTTC
TRBJ1-1	TRBD1	NA	TRBV5-6	CASSQIQQGAGTEAFF	TGTGCCAGCAGCCAAATTCAACAGGGGGCTGGGACTGAAGCTTTCTTT
TRBJ2-5	NA	NA	TRBV6-1	CASSKQETQYF	TGTGCCAGCAGTAAACAAGAGACCCAGTACTTC
TRBJ2-2	NA	NA	TRBV6-1	CAILGGRTGELFF	TGTGCCATCCTAGGCGGGCGGACCGGGGAGCTGTTTTTT
TRBJ1-1	NA	NA	TRBV20-1	CSAIGVSEAFF	TGCAGTGCTATTGGGGTTTCTGAAGCTTTCTTT
TRBJ2-2	TRBD1	NA	TRBV7-2	CASSGTGYTGELFF	TGTGCCAGCTCCGGGACAGGGTATACCGGGGAGCTGTTTTTT
TRBJ1-1	NA	NA	TRBV9	CASSRGKGVGLNTEAFF	TGTGCCAGCAGTCGAGGTAAAGGGGTGGGTTTGAACACTGAAGCTTTCTTT
TRBJ1-1	NA	NA	TRBV7-6	CASSPRQPNTEAFF	TGTGCCAGCAGCCCAAGACAACCGAACACTGAAGCTTTCTTT
TRBJ2-1	NA	NA	TRBV7-9	CASSPPGTSSYNEQFF	TGTGCCAGCAGCCCCCCGGGAACTAGCTCCTACAATGAGCAGTTCTTC
TRBJ2-1	NA	NA	TRBV28	CASSSTGLPSYNEQFF	TGTGCCAGCAGTTCCACAGGGCTCCCCTCCTACAATGAGCAGTTCTTC
TRBJ1-1	NA	NA	TRBV2	CASRRVSSYTEAFF	TGTGCCAGCAGACGGGTTAGTTCGTACACTGAAGCTTTCTTT
TRBJ2-5	NA	NA	TRBV6-5	CASSYSRDRPQYF	TGTGCCAGCAGTTACTCTAGAGACAGGCCCCAGTACTTC
TRBJ2-7	TRBD1	once	TRBV10-3	CAISERTGGGNEQYF	TGTGCCATCAGTGAAAGGACAGGGGGCGGCAACGAGCAGTACTTC
TRBJ1-1	NA	few	TRBV19	CASSARGGETEAFF	TGTGCCAGTAGTGCCAGGGGTGGTGAAACTGAAGCTTTCTTT
TRBJ1-4	NA	NA	TRBV29-1	CSVADAYEKLFF	TGCAGCGTTGCGGACGCGTATGAAAAACTGTTTTTT
TRBJ1-1	TRBD1	few	TRBV30	CAWSHTGDSAFF	TGTGCCTGGAGCCACACGGGGGACAGCGCTTTCTTT
TRBJ1-2	NA	NA	TRBV28	CASSAGGHGYTF	TGTGCCAGCAGCGCTGGAGGCCATGGCTACACCTTC
TRBJ2-3	NA	NA	TRBV7-7	CASSLPGTDTQYF	TGTGCCAGCAGCTTACCGGGCACAGATACGCAGTATTTT
TRBJ2-4	NA	NA	TRBV18	CASSPGRGPYIQYF	TGTGCCAGCTCACCGGGTCGGGGCCCCTACATTCAGTACTTC
TRBJ1-4	TRBD1	NA	TRBV25-1	CASSGGGDRGSEKLFF	TGTGCCAGCAGTGGCGGTGGGGACAGGGGAAGTGAAAAACTGTTTTTT
TRBJ2-4	TRBD1	NA	TRBV27	CASSPIGQGGDIQYF	TGTGCCAGCAGTCCAATAGGACAGGGGGGTGACATTCAGTACTTC
TRBJ1-1	NA	few	TRBV30	CAWSQRTANTEAFF	TGTGCCTGGAGTCAGCGGACAGCGAACACTGAAGCTTTCTTT
TRBJ1-3	NA	once	TRBV28	CASSPYGRGTSSGNTIYF	TGTGCCAGCAGCCCTTATGGCAGGGGCACGTCTTCTGGAAACACCATATATTTT